This T cell receptor (beta chain) was sequenced in a study of T cells in Graves' hyperthyroidism and ophthalmopathy. What was amplified from RNA transcripts were TCR beta CDR3 regions. Using the HTBI primer set, a first-round RT-PCR was run on the TCR CDR3. One entry per CDR3 protein, called by TCRdb with MiXCR from the multiplex PCR reads. The table has more than 650,000 distinct CDR3 sequences, about 14% seen once. At least ten counts were recorded for this clonotype. Germline V gene sequence: CDR1 SQVTM, CDR2 ANQGSEA. The CDR3 loop spans 13 amino acids. Trimming took off 5 bases at V and 0 bases at J, with 10 bases between the two ends.

The gene calls are TRBV29-1 and TRBJ2-5; D ambiguous. The origin of this receptor is a woman aged 18-29 years with Graves' hyperthyroidism. The material sequenced was blood. In nucleotides, the CDR3 is TGCAGCGTTCCAACTGTGTACCAAGAGACCCAGTACTTC. As protein: CSVPTVYQETQYF.